This T cell receptor (beta chain) was observed in a study of blood T cell repertoires in COVID-19. Here immunoSEQ multiplex PCR was the method, and the copy in TCRdb shows in-frame clones only, minus some. The sample carries 250,000 to 350,000 clones, 84% recorded once. In germline, CDR1 is LNHDA, CDR2 SQIVND (reference sequence). CDR3 length equals 14 residues. The V end lost 3 bases, the J end lost 4 bases, and 12 bases lay between the germline ends. The source material was peripheral blood. The sequence was obtained from a human donor with COVID-19, enrolled during active disease. The donor label of this sample is uncertain. The chain joins TRBV19 to TRBJ1-1; maybe TRBD1 (5 bases). This CDR3 is CASSIVAGSTEAFF. CDR3 nucleotide sequence: TGTGCCAGTAGTATTGTGGCAGGGTCCACTGAAGCTTTCTTT.